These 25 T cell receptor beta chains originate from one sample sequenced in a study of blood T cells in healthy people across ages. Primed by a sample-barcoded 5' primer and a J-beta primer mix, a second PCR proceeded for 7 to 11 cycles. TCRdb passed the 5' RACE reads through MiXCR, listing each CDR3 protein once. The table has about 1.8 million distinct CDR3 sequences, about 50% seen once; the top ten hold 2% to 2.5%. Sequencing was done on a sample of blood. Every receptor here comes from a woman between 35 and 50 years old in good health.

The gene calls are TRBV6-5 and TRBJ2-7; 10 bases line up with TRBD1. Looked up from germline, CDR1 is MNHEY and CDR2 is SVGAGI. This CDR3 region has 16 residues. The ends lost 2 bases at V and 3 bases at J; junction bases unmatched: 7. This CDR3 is CASSYHGDRGLYEQYF. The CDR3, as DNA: TGTGCCAGCAGTTACCACGGGGACAGGGGCCTCTACGAGCAGTACTTC.

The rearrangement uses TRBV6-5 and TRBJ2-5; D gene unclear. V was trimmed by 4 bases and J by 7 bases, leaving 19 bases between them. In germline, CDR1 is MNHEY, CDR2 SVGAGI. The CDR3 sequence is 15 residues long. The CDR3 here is CASSSPLTSSGTQYF. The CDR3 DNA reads TGTGCCAGCAGTTCCCCTCTGACCTCGTCGGGGACCCAGTACTTC.

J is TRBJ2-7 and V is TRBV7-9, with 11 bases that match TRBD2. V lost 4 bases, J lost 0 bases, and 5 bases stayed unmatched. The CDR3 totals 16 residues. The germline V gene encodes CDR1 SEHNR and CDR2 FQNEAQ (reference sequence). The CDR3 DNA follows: TGTGCCAGCAGCTATAGCGGGGGGGAAAGCTCCTACGAGCAGTACTTC. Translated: CASSYSGGESSYEQYF. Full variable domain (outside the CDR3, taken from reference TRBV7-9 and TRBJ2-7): DTGVSQNPRHKITKRGQNVTFRCDPISEHNRLYWYRQTLGQGPEFLTYFQNEAQLEKSRLLSDRFSAERPKGSFSTLEIQRTEQGDSAMYLCASSYSGGESSYEQYFGPGTRLTVT.

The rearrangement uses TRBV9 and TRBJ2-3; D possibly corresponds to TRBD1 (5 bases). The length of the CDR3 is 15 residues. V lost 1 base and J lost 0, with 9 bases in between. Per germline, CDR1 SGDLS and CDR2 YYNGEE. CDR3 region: CASSVMGLSTDTQYF. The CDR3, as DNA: TGTGCCAGCAGCGTAATGGGGCTGAGCACAGATACGCAGTATTTT.

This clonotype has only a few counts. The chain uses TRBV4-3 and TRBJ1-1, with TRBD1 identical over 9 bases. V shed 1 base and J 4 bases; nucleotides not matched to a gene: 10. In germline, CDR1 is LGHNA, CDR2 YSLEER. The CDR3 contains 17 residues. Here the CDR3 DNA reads TGCGCCAGCAGCCAAGCTCGTGGGACAGGGTTGATCACTGAAGCTTTCTTT. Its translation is CASSQARGTGLITEAFF.

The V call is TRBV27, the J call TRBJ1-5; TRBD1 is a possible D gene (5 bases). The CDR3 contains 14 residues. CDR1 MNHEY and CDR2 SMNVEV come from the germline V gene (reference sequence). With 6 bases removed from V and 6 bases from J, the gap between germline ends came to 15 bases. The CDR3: CASSPGTGGQPQHF. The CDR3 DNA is TGTGCCAGCAGCCCAGGGACCGGAGGTCAGCCCCAGCATTTT.

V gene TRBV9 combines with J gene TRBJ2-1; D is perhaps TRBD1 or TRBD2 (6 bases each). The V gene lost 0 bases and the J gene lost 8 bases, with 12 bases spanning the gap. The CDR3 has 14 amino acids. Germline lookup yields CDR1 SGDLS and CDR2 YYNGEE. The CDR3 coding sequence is TGTGCCAGCAGCGTAGGGGGGGCGAGATATGAGCAGTTCTTC. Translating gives CASSVGGARYEQFF.

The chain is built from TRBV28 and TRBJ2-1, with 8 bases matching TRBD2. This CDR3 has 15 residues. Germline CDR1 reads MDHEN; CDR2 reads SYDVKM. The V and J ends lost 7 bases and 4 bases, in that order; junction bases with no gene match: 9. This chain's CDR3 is CASTDGGGPYNEQFF. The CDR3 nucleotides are TGTGCCAGCACCGACGGGGGGGGTCCTTACAATGAGCAGTTCTTC. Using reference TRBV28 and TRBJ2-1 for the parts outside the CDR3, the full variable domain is DVKVTQSSRYLVKRTGEKVFLECVQDMDHENMFWYRQDPGLGLRLIYFSYDVKMKEKGDIPEGYSVSREKKERFSLILESASTNQTSMYLCASTDGGGPYNEQFFGPGTRLTVL.

For the CDR3, the DNA is TGTGCCAGCAGTTATCTACCTGCAGTCCCGTCTCAGGTGGCCCAGTACTTC. It encodes CASSYLPAVPSQVAQYF. The genes are TRBV12-3 or TRBV12-4 and TRBJ2-7; D is uncertain. CDR3 length: 17 residues. Between the trimmed V and J ends, which lost 4 bases and 10 bases, there was a span of 29 bases.

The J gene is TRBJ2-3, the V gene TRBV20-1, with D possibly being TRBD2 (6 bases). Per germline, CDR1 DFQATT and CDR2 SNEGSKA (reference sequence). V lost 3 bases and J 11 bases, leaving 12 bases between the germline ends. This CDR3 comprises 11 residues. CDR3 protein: CSARRLVGQYF. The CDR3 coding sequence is TGCAGTGCTAGGCGACTAGTCGGGCAGTATTTT.

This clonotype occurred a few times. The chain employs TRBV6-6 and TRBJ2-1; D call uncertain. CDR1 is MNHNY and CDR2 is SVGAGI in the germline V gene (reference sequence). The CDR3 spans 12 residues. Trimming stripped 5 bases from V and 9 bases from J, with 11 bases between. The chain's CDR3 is CASSATGTEQFF. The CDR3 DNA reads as TGTGCCAGCAGTGCGACCGGAACTGAGCAGTTCTTC.

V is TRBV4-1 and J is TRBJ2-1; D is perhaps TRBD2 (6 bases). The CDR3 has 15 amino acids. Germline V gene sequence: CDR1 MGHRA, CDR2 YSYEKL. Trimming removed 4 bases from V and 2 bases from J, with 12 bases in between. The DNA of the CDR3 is TGCGCCAGCAGCCGAGGGGACTCCCCCTACAATGAGCAGTTCTTC. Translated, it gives CASSRGDSPYNEQFF.

CDR3 loop: CASIIPGQGGDTQYF. DNA for the CDR3: TGTGCCAGCATCATACCGGGACAGGGGGGTGATACGCAGTATTTT. This chain joins TRBV2 and TRBJ2-3; 11 bases are a match to TRBD1. The junction had 9 bases not matched to a gene; V was cut back by 7 bases and J by 6 bases. CDR3 size: 15 residues. Germline values: CDR1 SNHLY, CDR2 FYNNEI. Looking up the rest from reference TRBV2 and TRBJ2-3 gives the full variable domain: EPEVTQTPSHQVTQMGQEVILRCVPISNHLYFYWYRQILGQKVEFLVSFYNNEISEKSEIFDDQFSVERPDGSNFTLKIRSTKLEDSAMYFCASIIPGQGGDTQYFGPGTRLTVL.

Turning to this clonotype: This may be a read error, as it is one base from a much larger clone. CDR3 nucleotides: TGTGCCAGCAGTGATACAGGGACAGATACGCAGTATTTT. Protein sequence: CASSDTGTDTQYF. The chain has TRBV12-3 or TRBV12-4 and TRBJ2-3, with TRBD1 as a possible D gene (6 bases). Trimming stripped 5 bases from V and 3 bases from J, with 9 bases between. The CDR3 has 13 amino acids.

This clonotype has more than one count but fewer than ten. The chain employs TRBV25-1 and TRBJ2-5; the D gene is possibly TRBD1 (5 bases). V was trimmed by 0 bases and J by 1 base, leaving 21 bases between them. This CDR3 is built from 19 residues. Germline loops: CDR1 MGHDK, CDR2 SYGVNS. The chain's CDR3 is CASSEYRGWAGWLQETQYF. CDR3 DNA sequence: TGTGCCAGCAGTGAATATAGGGGCTGGGCAGGATGGCTCCAAGAGACCCAGTACTTC. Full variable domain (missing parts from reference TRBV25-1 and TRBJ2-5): EADIYQTPRYLVIGTGKKITLECSQTMGHDKMYWYQQDPGMELHLIHYSYGVNSTEKGDLSSESTVSRIRTEHFPLTLESARPSHTSQYLCASSEYRGWAGWLQETQYFGPGTRLLVL.

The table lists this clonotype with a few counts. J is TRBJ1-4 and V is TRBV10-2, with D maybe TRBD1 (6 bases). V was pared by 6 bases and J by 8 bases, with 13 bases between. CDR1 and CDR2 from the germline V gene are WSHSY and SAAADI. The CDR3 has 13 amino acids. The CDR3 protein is CASRGGAGEKLFF. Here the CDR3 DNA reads TGCGCCAGCAGAGGGGGGGCTGGAGAAAAACTGTTTTTT.

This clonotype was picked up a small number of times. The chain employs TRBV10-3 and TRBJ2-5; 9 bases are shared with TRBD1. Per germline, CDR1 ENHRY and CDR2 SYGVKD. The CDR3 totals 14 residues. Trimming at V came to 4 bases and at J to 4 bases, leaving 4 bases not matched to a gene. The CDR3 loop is CAISGGTGLETQYF. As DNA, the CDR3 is TGTGCCATCAGTGGTGGGACAGGGTTAGAGACCCAGTACTTC.

For the CDR3, the DNA is TGTGCCAGTGGAGGGACTGGACAGGGGGAGACCCAGTACTTC. Translating gives CASGGTGQGETQYF. The V and J genes are TRBV19 and TRBJ2-5; TRBD1 agrees at 9 bases. V dropped 8 bases and J dropped 5; count of bases not matched to a gene: 9. Germline CDR1 and CDR2: LNHDA and SQIVND (reference sequence). This CDR3 comprises 14 residues.

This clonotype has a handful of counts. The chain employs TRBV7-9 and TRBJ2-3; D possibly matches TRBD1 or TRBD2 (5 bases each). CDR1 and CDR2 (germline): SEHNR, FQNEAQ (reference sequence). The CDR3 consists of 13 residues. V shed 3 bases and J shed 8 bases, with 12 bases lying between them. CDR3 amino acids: CASSFWQRGTQYF. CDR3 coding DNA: TGTGCCAGCAGCTTCTGGCAGAGGGGTACGCAGTATTTT. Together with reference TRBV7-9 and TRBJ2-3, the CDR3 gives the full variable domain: DTGVSQNPRHKITKRGQNVTFRCDPISEHNRLYWYRQTLGQGPEFLTYFQNEAQLEKSRLLSDRFSAERPKGSFSTLEIQRTEQGDSAMYLCASSFWQRGTQYFGPGTRLTVL.

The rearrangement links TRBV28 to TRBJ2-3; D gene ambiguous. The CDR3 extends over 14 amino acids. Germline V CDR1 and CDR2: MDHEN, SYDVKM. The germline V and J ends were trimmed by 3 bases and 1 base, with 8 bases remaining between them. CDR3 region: CASSFVVGTDTQYF. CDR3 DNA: TGTGCCAGCAGTTTTGTCGTCGGCACAGATACGCAGTATTTT.

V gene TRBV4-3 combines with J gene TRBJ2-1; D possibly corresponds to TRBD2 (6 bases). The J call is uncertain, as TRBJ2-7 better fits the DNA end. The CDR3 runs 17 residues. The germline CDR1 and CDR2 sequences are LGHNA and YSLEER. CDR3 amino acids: CASSQELLTGEHNEQYF. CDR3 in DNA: TGCGCCAGCAGCCAAGAGCTCTTAACGGGAGAACACAATGAGCAGTACTTC.

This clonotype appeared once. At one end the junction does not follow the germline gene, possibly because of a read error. CDR3 residues: CSARRTDPFYEKYF. In DNA, the CDR3 is TGCAGTGCTAGGAGGACCGACCCTTTCTACGAGAAGTACTTC. The chain employs TRBV20-1 and TRBJ2-7; D uncertain. The CDR3 consists of 14 residues. Germline V gives CDR1 DFQATT, CDR2 SNEGSKA (reference sequence).

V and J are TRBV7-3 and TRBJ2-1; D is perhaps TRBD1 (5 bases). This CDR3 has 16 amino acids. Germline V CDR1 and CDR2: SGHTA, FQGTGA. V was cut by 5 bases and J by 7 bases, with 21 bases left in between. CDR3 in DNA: TGTGCCAGCAGCGCGGCCGGGCCCCAGGGAAGGAATGAGCAGTTCTTC. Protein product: CASSAAGPQGRNEQFF.

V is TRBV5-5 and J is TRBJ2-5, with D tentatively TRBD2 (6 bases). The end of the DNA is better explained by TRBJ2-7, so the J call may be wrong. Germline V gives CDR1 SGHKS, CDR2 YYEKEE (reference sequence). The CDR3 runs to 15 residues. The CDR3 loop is CASSPRRGTNYEQYF. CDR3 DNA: TGTGCCAGCAGCCCACGACGGGGGACCAACTACGAGCAGTACTTC.

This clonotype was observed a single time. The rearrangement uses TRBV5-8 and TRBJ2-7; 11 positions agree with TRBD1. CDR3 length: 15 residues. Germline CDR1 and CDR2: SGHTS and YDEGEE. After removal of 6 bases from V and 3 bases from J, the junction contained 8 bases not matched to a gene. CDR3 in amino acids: CASNPGTGGYYEQYF. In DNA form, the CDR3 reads TGTGCCAGCAACCCGGGGACAGGGGGGTACTACGAGCAGTACTTC.